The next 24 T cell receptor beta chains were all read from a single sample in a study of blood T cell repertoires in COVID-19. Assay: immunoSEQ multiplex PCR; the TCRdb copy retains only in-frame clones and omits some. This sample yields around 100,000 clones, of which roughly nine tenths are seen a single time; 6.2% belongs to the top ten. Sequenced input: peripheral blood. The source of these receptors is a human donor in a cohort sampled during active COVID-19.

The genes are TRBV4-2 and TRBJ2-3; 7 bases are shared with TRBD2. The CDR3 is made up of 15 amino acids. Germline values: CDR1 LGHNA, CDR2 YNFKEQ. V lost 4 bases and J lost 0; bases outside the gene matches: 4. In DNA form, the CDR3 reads TGTGCCAGCAGCCCCCCGGGGGGTAGCACAGATACGCAGTATTTT. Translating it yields CASSPPGGSTDTQYF.

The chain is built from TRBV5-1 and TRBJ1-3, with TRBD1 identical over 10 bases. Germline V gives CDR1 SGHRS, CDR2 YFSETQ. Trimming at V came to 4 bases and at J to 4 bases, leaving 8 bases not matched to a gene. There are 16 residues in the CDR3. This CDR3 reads CASSKTGGGRGNTIYF. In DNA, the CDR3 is TGCGCCAGCAGCAAGACAGGGGGCGGACGAGGAAACACCATATATTTT.

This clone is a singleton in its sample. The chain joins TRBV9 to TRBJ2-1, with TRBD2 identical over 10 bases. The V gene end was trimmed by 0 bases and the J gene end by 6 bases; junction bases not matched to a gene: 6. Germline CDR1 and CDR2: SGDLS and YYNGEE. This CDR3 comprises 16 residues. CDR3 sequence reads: CASSVASSGGANEQFF. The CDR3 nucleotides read TGTGCCAGCAGCGTAGCATCGAGCGGGGGGGCCAATGAGCAGTTCTTC.

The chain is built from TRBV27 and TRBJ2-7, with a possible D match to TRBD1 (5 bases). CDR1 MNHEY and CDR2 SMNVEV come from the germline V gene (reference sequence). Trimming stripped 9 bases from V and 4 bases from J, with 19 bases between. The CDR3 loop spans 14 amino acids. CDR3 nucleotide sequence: TGTGCCAGTCGTCCCGCAGGGAACCCTTACGAGCAGTACTTC. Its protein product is CASRPAGNPYEQYF.

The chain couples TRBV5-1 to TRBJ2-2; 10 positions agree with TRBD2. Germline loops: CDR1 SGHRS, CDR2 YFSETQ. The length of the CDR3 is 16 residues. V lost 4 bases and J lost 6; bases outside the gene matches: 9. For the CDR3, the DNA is TGCGCCAGCAGCCAAACTAGCGGGATTAGCGCCGGGGAGCTGTTTTTT. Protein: CASSQTSGISAGELFF.

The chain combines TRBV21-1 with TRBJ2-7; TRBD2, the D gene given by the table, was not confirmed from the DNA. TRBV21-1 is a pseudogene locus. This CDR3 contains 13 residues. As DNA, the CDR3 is TGTGCCAACAAGCGGGAGCGAAGCTACGAGCAGTACTTC. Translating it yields CANKRERSYEQYF.

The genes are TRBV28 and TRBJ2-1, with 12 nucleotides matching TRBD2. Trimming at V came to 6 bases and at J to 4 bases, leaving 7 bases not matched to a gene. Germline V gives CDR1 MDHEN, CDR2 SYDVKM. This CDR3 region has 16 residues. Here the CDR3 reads CASSRSTSGSYNEQFF. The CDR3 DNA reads TGTGCCAGCAGCCGATCGACTAGCGGGAGTTACAATGAGCAGTTCTTC.

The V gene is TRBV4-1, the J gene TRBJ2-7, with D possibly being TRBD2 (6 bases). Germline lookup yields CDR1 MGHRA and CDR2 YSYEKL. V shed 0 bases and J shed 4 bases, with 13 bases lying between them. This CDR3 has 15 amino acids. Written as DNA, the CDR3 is TGCGCCAGCAGCCAAGATTCTAGCGAGGTATACGAGCAGTACTTC. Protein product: CASSQDSSEVYEQYF.

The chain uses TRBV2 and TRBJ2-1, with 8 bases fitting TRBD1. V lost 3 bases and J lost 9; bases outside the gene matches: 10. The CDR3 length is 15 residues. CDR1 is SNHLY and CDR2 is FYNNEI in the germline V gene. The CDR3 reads CASSDGQGARTEQFF. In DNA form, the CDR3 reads TGTGCCAGCAGTGACGGGCAGGGGGCGCGAACTGAGCAGTTCTTC.

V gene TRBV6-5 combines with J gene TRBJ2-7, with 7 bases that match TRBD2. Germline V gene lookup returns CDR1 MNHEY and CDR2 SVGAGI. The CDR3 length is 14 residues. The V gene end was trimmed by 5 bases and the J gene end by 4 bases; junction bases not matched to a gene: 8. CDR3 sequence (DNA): TGTGCCAGCAGTACCCGACTAGCCGGGTACGAGCAGTACTTC. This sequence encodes CASSTRLAGYEQYF.

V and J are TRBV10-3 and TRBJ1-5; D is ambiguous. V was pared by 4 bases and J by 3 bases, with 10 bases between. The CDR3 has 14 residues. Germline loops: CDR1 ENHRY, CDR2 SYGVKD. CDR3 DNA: TGTGCCATCAGTGCCGGGTTTAACAATCAGCCCCAGCATTTT. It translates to CAISAGFNNQPQHF.

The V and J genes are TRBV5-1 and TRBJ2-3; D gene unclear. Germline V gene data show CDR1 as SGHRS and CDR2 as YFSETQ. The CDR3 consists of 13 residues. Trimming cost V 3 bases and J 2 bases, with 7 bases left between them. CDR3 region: CASSSFPTDTQYF. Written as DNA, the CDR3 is TGCGCCAGCAGCTCCTTTCCCACAGATACGCAGTATTTT.

CDR3 coding DNA: TGTGCCAGCAGCTCGGGACAGTTGAACACTGAAGCTTTCTTT. Translated: CASSSGQLNTEAFF. The rearrangement uses TRBV5-4 and TRBJ1-1, with 7 bases matching TRBD1. Germline V gives CDR1 SGHNT, CDR2 YYREEE (reference sequence). The V and J ends lost 3 bases and 0 bases, in that order; junction bases with no gene match: 2. The CDR3 sequence is 14 residues long.

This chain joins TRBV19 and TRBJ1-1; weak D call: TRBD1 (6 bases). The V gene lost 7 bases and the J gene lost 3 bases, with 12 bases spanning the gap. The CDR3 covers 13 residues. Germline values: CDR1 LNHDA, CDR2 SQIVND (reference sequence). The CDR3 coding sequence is TGTGCCAGTACAAGGGGGTCGGACACTGAAGCTTTCTTT. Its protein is CASTRGSDTEAFF.

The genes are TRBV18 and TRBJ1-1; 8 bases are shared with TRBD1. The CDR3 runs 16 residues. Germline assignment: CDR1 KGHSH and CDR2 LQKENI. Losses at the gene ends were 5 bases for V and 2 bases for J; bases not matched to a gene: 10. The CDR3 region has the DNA TGTGCCAGCTCAGCGAACCAGGGGGCTGGAAACACTGAAGCTTTCTTT. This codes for CASSANQGAGNTEAFF.

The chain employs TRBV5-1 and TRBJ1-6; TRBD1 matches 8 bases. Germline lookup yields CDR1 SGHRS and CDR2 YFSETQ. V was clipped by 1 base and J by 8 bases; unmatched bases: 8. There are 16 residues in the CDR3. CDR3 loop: CASSLKTGGFDSPLHF. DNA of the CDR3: TGCGCCAGCAGCTTGAAAACAGGGGGGTTCGATTCACCCCTCCACTTT.

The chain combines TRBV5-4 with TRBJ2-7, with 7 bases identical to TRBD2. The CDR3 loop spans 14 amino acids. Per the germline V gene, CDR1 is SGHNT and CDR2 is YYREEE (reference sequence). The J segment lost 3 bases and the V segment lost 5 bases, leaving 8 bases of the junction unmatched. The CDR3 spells CASRGGLGGYEQYF. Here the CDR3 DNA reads TGTGCCAGCAGGGGTGGACTAGGCGGCTACGAGCAGTACTTC.

CDR3 residues: CASSPSGGFNEQFF. DNA of the CDR3: TGTGCCAGCAGCCCCTCGGGGGGGTTCAATGAGCAGTTCTTC. The chain uses TRBV6-5 and TRBJ2-1; 8 bases line up with TRBD2. V shed 6 bases and J 6 bases; nucleotides not matched to a gene: 7. The CDR3 is made up of 14 amino acids. Germline-derived CDR1 and CDR2 are MNHEY and SVGAGI.

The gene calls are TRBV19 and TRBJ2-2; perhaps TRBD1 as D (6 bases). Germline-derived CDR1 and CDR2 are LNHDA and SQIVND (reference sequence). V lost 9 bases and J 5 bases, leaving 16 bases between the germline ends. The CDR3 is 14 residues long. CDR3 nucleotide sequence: TGTGCCAGCGCGACAGGCGGTCGGACCGGGGAGCTGTTTTTT. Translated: CASATGGRTGELFF.

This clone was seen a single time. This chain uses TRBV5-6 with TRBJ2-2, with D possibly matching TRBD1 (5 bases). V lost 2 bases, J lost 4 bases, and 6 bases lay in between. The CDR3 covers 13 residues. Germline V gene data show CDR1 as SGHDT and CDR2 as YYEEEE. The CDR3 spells CASSLQATGELFF. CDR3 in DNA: TGTGCCAGCAGCTTACAGGCCACCGGGGAGCTGTTTTTT.

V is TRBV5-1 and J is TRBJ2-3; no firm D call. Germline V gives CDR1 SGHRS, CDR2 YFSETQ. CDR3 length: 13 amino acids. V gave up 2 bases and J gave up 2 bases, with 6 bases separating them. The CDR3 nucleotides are TGCGCCAGCAGCTTATCCCTCACAGATACGCAGTATTTT. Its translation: CASSLSLTDTQYF.

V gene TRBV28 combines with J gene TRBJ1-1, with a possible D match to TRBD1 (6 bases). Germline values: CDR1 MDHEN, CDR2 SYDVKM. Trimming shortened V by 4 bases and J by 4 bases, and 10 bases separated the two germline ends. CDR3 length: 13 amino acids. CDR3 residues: CASSSRGITEAFF. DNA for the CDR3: TGTGCCAGCAGTTCCAGGGGAATCACTGAAGCTTTCTTT.

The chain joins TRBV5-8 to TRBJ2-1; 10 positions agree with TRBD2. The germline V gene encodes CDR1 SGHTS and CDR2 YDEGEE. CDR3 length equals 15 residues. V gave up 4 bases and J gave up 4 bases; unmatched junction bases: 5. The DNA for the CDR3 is TGTGCCAGCAGCCTAAATAGCGGGGGGTACAATGAGCAGTTCTTC. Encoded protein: CASSLNSGGYNEQFF.

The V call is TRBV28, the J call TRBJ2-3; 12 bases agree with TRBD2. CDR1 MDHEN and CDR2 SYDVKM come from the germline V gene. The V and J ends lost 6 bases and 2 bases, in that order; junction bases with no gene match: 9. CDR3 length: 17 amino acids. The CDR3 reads CASSTILAGGLTDTQYF. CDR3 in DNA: TGTGCCAGCAGCACTATACTAGCGGGGGGCCTCACAGATACGCAGTATTTT.